Listed below are T cell receptor beta chains from one sample, sequenced in a study of blood T cell repertoires in COVID-19. Profiling relied on immunoSEQ multiplex PCR, and the TCRdb table lists in-frame clones only, not all of them. The table records approximately 170,000 clones, about 85% of them present only once. The sequencing sample was made of peripheral blood. The receptors shown here come from a woman aged 70-85 years with COVID-19, enrolled during active disease. The CDR3 runs from the conserved cysteine through the conserved F or W. The order of the fields is V gene, J gene, clone size, D gene, CDR3 DNA, CDR3 protein. The D gene is left open where the match is weak. Clone size, where shown, is once, few, many, or a class for clones that have expanded.

TRBV11-3	TRBJ2-3	.	.	TGTGCCAGCAGCTCCGGACTCGACACAGATACGCAGTATTTT	CASSSGLDTDTQYF
TRBV28	TRBJ1-5	.	.	TGTGCCAGCAGCTCGATATACGGGGATAGGGCGCCCCAGCATTTT	CASSSIYGDRAPQHF
TRBV5-5	TRBJ2-7	.	TRBD2	TGTGCCAGCAGCCGGACTAGCGGCAACTACGAGCAGTACTTC	CASSRTSGNYEQYF
TRBV6-5	TRBJ1-2	.	.	TGTGCCAGCAGTTACCTCCCCCACAGGGATGACTATGGCTACACCTTC	CASSYLPHRDDYGYTF
TRBV20-1	TRBJ2-5	.	.	TGCAGTGCCCCCCAAGGAGGGACCCAGTACTTC	CSAPQGGTQYF
TRBV6-5	TRBJ2-5	.	.	TGTGCCAGCAGAGTTGAACTAGCTGCGGAGACCCAGTACTTC	CASRVELAAETQYF
TRBV2	TRBJ2-7	.	TRBD1	TGTGCCAGCATAGGGGACAGGGGCGGCGAGCAGTACTTC	CASIGDRGGEQYF
TRBV12-5	TRBJ1-4	.	.	TGTGCTAGTGGCACCCAGGGTACTAATGAAAAACTGTTTTTT	CASGTQGTNEKLFF
TRBV6-6	TRBJ1-1	.	.	TGTGCCAGCAGCAAACAAGGGGCACCTGAAGCTTTCTTT	CASSKQGAPEAFF
TRBV5-1	TRBJ2-2	.	.	TGCGCCAGCAGCTTGGGTGATAAAACTACCGGGGAGCTGTTTTTT	CASSLGDKTTGELFF
TRBV15	TRBJ1-1	.	TRBD1	TGTGCCACCAGCAGAGATGGACAGGGACGGGCTTTCTTT	CATSRDGQGRAFF
TRBV7-2	TRBJ2-2	.	.	TGTGCCAGCAGCATACAGGGTGGTAACACCGGGGAGCTGTTTTTT	CASSIQGGNTGELFF
TRBV28	TRBJ2-7	.	.	TGTGCCAGCAGTTTATGGGCACAGGGCTCCTACGAGCAGTACTTC	CASSLWAQGSYEQYF
TRBV30	TRBJ2-3	.	.	TGTGCCTGGAGTACCCTTGCGGGAAAACAACGATCCACAGATACGCAGTATTTT	CAWSTLAGKQRSTDTQYF
TRBV3-1/TRBV3-2	TRBJ1-2	few	.	TGTGCCAGCAGACCGGCAGGCGTTAACTATGGCTACACCTTC	CASRPAGVNYGYTF